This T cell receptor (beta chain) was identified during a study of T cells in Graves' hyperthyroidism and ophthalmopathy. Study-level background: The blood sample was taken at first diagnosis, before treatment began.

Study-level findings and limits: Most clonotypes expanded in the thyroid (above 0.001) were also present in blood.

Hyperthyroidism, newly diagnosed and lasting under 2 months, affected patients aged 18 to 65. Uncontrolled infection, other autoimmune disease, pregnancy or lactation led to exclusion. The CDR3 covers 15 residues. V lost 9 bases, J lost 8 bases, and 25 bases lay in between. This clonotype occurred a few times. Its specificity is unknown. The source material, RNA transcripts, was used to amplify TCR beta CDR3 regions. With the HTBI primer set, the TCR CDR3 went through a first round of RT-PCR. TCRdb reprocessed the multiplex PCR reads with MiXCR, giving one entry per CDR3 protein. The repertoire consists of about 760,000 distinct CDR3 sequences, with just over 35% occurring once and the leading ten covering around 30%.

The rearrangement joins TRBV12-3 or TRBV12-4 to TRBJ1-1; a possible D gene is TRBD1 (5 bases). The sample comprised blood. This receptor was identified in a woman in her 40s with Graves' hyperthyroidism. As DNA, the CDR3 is TGTGCCAGTCGAACGGACACAGTTTCCTCTGGGGAAGCTTTCTTT. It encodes CASRTDTVSSGEAFF.